Below are 30 T cell receptor beta chains sequenced from a single sample in a study of blood T cell repertoires in COVID-19. Clones were sequenced by immunoSEQ multiplex PCR, and TCRdb holds only the in-frame ones, with some missing. The sample consists of 380,000 or so clones, roughly 87% of them appearing once. Source material: PBMCs or T cells enriched from blood (not recorded which). The receptors here all came from a woman in her forties with acute COVID-19.

The gene calls are TRBV7-9 and TRBJ2-2; perhaps TRBD1 as D (5 bases). Germline CDR1 reads SEHNR; CDR2 reads FQNEAQ (reference sequence). V was shortened by 1 base and J by 1 base, with 7 bases between the two germline ends. The CDR3 consists of 15 residues. The CDR3 spells CASSLGGRNTGELFF. In nucleotides, the CDR3 is TGTGCCAGCAGCTTAGGGGGCCGGAACACCGGGGAGCTGTTTTTT.

This clone was seen just once. The CDR3 protein is CASTRGFTEAFF. In DNA form, the CDR3 reads TGTGCCAGCACCAGGGGATTCACTGAAGCTTTCTTT. The V gene is TRBV11-2, the J gene TRBJ1-1; D might be TRBD1 (6 bases). V was clipped by 7 bases and J by 4 bases, with 10 bases between them. Germline CDR1 reads SGHAT; CDR2 reads FQNNGV. The CDR3 length is 12 residues.

This clone was seen more than once but under ten times. The V and J genes are TRBV7-9 and TRBJ2-2; 8 bases are shared with TRBD1. The CDR3 covers 14 residues. From germline, CDR1 is SEHNR and CDR2 FQNEAQ (reference sequence). V lost 5 bases, J lost 7 bases, and 6 bases stayed unmatched. The CDR3 region is CASSAGQGDGELFF. DNA of the CDR3: TGTGCCAGCAGCGCCGGACAGGGCGACGGGGAGCTGTTTTTT.

The chain links TRBV5-4 to TRBJ2-2; 13 bases map to TRBD2. J gave up 2 bases and V 0 bases, and 1 base lay outside the gene matches. Germline CDR1 is SGHNT and CDR2 is YYREEE (reference sequence). This CDR3 has 17 residues. This CDR3 reads CASSLGLAGGNTGELFF. CDR3 nucleotide sequence: TGTGCCAGCAGCTTGGGACTAGCGGGGGGCAACACCGGGGAGCTGTTTTTT. Combining the CDR3 with reference TRBV5-4 and TRBJ2-2 gives the whole variable domain ETGVTQSPTHLIKTRGQQVTLRCSSQSGHNTVSWYQQALGQGPQFIFQYYREEENGRGNFPPRFSGLQFPNYSSELNVNALELDDSALYLCASSLGLAGGNTGELFFGEGSRLTVL.

The gene calls are TRBV29-1 and TRBJ2-1; a weak D match, TRBD1 (5 bases). V shed 4 bases and J shed 4 bases, with 14 bases lying between them. The germline V gene has CDR1 SQVTM and CDR2 ANQGSEA. This CDR3 has 14 amino acids. The CDR3: CSVGAGMTYNEQFF. CDR3 nucleotide sequence: TGCAGCGTTGGCGCAGGGATGACTTACAATGAGCAGTTCTTC.

This clone came up a few times. This chain connects TRBV5-1 to TRBJ2-3; TRBD2 aligns across 10 bases. Trimming at V came to 2 bases and at J to 2 bases, leaving 5 bases not matched to a gene. The CDR3 runs to 16 residues. In germline, CDR1 is SGHRS, CDR2 YFSETQ. Here the CDR3 DNA reads TGCGCCAGCAGCTTCCGTAGCGGGGGGCTCACAGATACGCAGTATTTT. This gives the protein CASSFRSGGLTDTQYF.

The rearrangement joins TRBV29-1 to TRBJ1-3; a weak D match, TRBD1 (5 bases). Trimming took off 6 bases at V and 0 bases at J, with 18 bases between the two ends. The CDR3 extends over 16 amino acids. Germline V gene lookup returns CDR1 SQVTM and CDR2 ANQGSEA. CDR3 in DNA: TGCAGCGTCGATATGGGGCTTGGGCACTCTGGAAACACCATATATTTT. Protein sequence: CSVDMGLGHSGNTIYF.

The chain has TRBV4-1 and TRBJ2-3, with D possibly matching TRBD2 (7 bases). This CDR3 contains 16 residues. In germline, CDR1 is MGHRA, CDR2 YSYEKL. V gave up 3 bases and J gave up 6 bases, with 19 bases separating them. CDR3 amino acids: CASSHRGGLGEDTQYF. As DNA, the CDR3 is TGCGCCAGCAGCCATAGGGGGGGGCTGGGTGAGGATACGCAGTATTTT.

As to this clone: The same CDR3 can be traced to other DNA sequences in this sample. The rearrangement uses TRBV15 and TRBJ1-4; D gene uncertain. Trimming cost V 0 bases and J 1 base, with 6 bases left between them. CDR3 length: 15 amino acids. Germline V lookup: CDR1 LNHNV, CDR2 YYDKDF (reference sequence). In nucleotides, the CDR3 is TGTGCCACCAGCAGAGACCCGGGAACTAATGAAAAACTGTTTTTT. Protein: CATSRDPGTNEKLFF.

The chain combines TRBV5-8 with TRBJ2-3, with D tentatively TRBD2 (7 bases). This CDR3 has 16 residues. The germline gives CDR1 SGHTS, CDR2 YDEGEE. The V and J ends lost 1 base and 5 bases respectively, with 17 bases between them. Here the CDR3 DNA reads TGTGCCAGCAGCTTGTACTTGGGGGGGCCGGTAGATACGCAGTATTTT. Translation: CASSLYLGGPVDTQYF.

In its sample, this clone was seen once. The rearrangement uses TRBV19 and TRBJ1-1; D call uncertain. CDR3 length: 13 residues. Trimming took off 3 bases at V and 1 base at J, with 6 bases between the two ends. Germline values: CDR1 LNHDA, CDR2 SQIVND (reference sequence). The CDR3 bases are TGTGCCAGTAGTATTCTAAAGAACACTGAAGCTTTCTTT. This sequence encodes CASSILKNTEAFF.

V is TRBV5-1 and J is TRBJ2-1, with D maybe TRBD1 (6 bases). Trimming left V 0 bases short and J 0 bases short, with 16 bases between. Germline assignment: CDR1 SGHRS and CDR2 YFSETQ. The CDR3 contains 18 residues. As DNA, the CDR3 is TGCGCCAGCAGCTTGGTATATTGGGGGCTCAGCTCCTACAATGAGCAGTTCTTC. Amino acids: CASSLVYWGLSSYNEQFF.

The chain joins TRBV5-1 to TRBJ1-4, with 9 bases aligning to TRBD1. Germline CDR1 SGHRS, CDR2 YFSETQ. J gave up 9 bases and V 4 bases, and 7 bases lay outside the gene matches. This CDR3 spans 14 amino acids. This chain's CDR3 is CASSAGTGMQKLFF. CDR3 DNA: TGCGCCAGCAGCGCCGGGACAGGGATGCAAAAACTGTTTTTT.

DNA of the CDR3: TGCGCCAGCAGCCAGATACCAGGTTCGGGAAACACCATATATTTT. It encodes CASSQIPGSGNTIYF. V and J are TRBV5-1 and TRBJ1-3; D uncertain. Looked up from germline, CDR1 is SGHRS and CDR2 is YFSETQ. The CDR3 totals 15 residues. V shed 4 bases and J shed 4 bases, with 15 bases lying between them.

The chain is built from TRBV19 and TRBJ1-2; 9 nucleotides align to TRBD1. V lost 6 bases and J lost 2; bases outside the gene matches: 7. The CDR3 consists of 15 residues. Germline-derived CDR1 and CDR2 are LNHDA and SQIVND (reference sequence). The CDR3 protein is CASSIRDRENYGYTF. The CDR3 region has the DNA TGTGCCAGTAGCATCCGGGACAGGGAAAACTATGGCTACACCTTC.

The rearrangement uses TRBV5-1 and TRBJ2-1; D remains ambiguous. This CDR3 region has 14 residues. V was shortened by 4 bases and J by 9 bases, with 17 bases between the two germline ends. Germline V CDR1 and CDR2: SGHRS, YFSETQ. CDR3 sequence (DNA): TGCGCCAGCAGCCCGAATAGTGACACAAGTGAGCAGTTCTTC. Translation gives CASSPNSDTSEQFF. Combining the CDR3 with reference TRBV5-1 and TRBJ2-1 gives the whole variable domain KAGVTQTPRYLIKTRGQQVTLSCSPISGHRSVSWYQQTPGQGLQFLFEYFSETQRNKGNFPGRFSGRQFSNSRSEMNVSTLELGDSALYLCASSPNSDTSEQFFGPGTRLTVL.

This chain joins TRBV19 and TRBJ2-2, with 8 positions matching TRBD2. V gave up 10 bases and J gave up 6 bases; unmatched junction bases: 10. Germline loops: CDR1 LNHDA, CDR2 SQIVND (reference sequence). The CDR3 sequence is 14 residues long. The CDR3 DNA is TGTGCCACGGGGGGGGTAGCGGGGCCCGGGGAGCTGTTTTTT. Protein product: CATGGVAGPGELFF.

This clone was detected once. The chain employs TRBV19 and TRBJ1-1; D may be TRBD1 (5 bases). The CDR3 length is 13 residues. V gave up 7 bases and J gave up 1 base, with 10 bases separating them. In germline, CDR1 is LNHDA, CDR2 SQIVND (reference sequence). CDR3 sequence reads: CASTRRGNTEAFF. The CDR3 DNA follows: TGTGCCAGTACCCGGAGGGGGAACACTGAAGCTTTCTTT.

The rearrangement links TRBV19 to TRBJ1-2, with D unclear. V lost 3 bases to trimming and J lost 4 bases, with 9 bases between them. The V gene's germline CDR1 is LNHDA and CDR2 SQIVND (reference sequence). CDR3 size: 13 residues. CDR3: CASSINGVYGYTF. DNA of the CDR3: TGTGCCAGTAGTATTAACGGGGTCTATGGCTACACCTTC.

This chain links TRBV9 with TRBJ2-7; TRBD1 is a possible D gene (5 bases). V was pared by 4 bases and J by 5 bases, with 16 bases between. CDR1 and CDR2 (germline): SGDLS, YYNGEE. CDR3 length: 14 amino acids. CDR3 DNA sequence: TGTGCCAGCAGCCCCTCAGCAGGGCCCAACGAGCAGTACTTC. Encoded protein: CASSPSAGPNEQYF.

On this clone: Other DNA sequences from this sample encode an identical CDR3 as well. The chain employs TRBV5-1 and TRBJ1-1, with D hard to call. The CDR3 consists of 13 residues. Per the germline V gene, CDR1 is SGHRS and CDR2 is YFSETQ. V lost 3 bases, J lost 3 bases, and 9 bases lay in between. The CDR3 DNA reads TGCGCCAGCAGCTGGCAAGGAGACACTGAAGCTTTCTTT. Its protein product is CASSWQGDTEAFF.

J is TRBJ2-3 and V is TRBV19; D is perhaps TRBD2 (6 bases). Trimming took off 5 bases at V and 14 bases at J, with 17 bases between the two ends. CDR3 length: 12 amino acids. Per germline, CDR1 LNHDA and CDR2 SQIVND (reference sequence). This CDR3 reads CASSLSSGVRYF. The CDR3 DNA reads as TGTGCCAGTAGTCTATCCTCGGGGGTTCGGTATTTT. Using reference TRBV19 and TRBJ2-3 for the parts outside the CDR3, the full variable domain is DGGITQSPKYLFRKEGQNVTLSCEQNLNHDAMYWYRQDPGQGLRLIYYSQIVNDFQKGDIAEGYSVSREKKESFPLTVTSAQKNPTAFYLCASSLSSGVRYFGPGTRLTVL.

The chain uses TRBV10-3 and TRBJ2-1, with 8 bases that match TRBD2. CDR1 and CDR2 from the germline V gene are ENHRY and SYGVKD. V shed 0 bases, J shed 7 bases, and the junction held 8 bases outside the gene matches. The CDR3 length is 16 residues. This chain's CDR3 is CAISESLGGAENEQFF. CDR3 DNA: TGTGCCATCAGTGAGTCGCTCGGGGGGGCCGAGAATGAGCAGTTCTTC.

The chain recombines TRBV19 with TRBJ1-1; TRBD1 matches 11 bases. V dropped 1 base and J dropped 6; count of bases not matched to a gene: 4. This CDR3 region has 15 residues. Germline CDR1 LNHDA, CDR2 SQIVND (reference sequence). This chain's CDR3 is CASSIGRTGGPEAFF. CDR3 nucleotides: TGTGCCAGTAGTATAGGAAGGACAGGGGGCCCTGAAGCTTTCTTT.

The genes are TRBV18 and TRBJ1-5; 8 nucleotides line up with TRBD1. The CDR3 length is 13 residues. V trimming: 3 bases; J trimming: 7 bases; junction bases outside the gene matches: 2. From germline, CDR1 is KGHSH and CDR2 LQKENI. The CDR3 is CASSPQGAQPQHF. In DNA form, the CDR3 reads TGTGCCAGCTCACCGCAGGGGGCACAGCCCCAGCATTTT.

The genes are TRBV5-1 and TRBJ1-4; weak D call: TRBD1 (5 bases). Trimming removed 3 bases from V and 7 bases from J, with 19 bases in between. This CDR3 region has 16 residues. Germline loops: CDR1 SGHRS, CDR2 YFSETQ. The CDR3 DNA is TGCGCCAGCAGCTCATCAGGGCAGCCTTTTATTGAAAAACTGTTTTTT. As protein: CASSSSGQPFIEKLFF.

As DNA, the CDR3 is TGTGCCATCAGTGGGACATCTATAACAGATACGCAGTATTTT. Amino acid sequence: CAISGTSITDTQYF. This chain uses TRBV10-3 with TRBJ2-3; D is perhaps TRBD1 (5 bases). Trimming shortened V by 4 bases and J by 3 bases, and 11 bases separated the two germline ends. This CDR3 contains 14 residues. Germline V gives CDR1 ENHRY, CDR2 SYGVKD.

The chain uses TRBV2 and TRBJ1-4; D uncertain. Germline CDR1 is SNHLY and CDR2 is FYNNEI. The CDR3 has 11 amino acids. V was pared by 7 bases and J by 8 bases, with 8 bases between. The DNA of the CDR3 is TGTGCCAGCACTTGGCAGGAAAAACTGTTTTTT. Its translation: CASTWQEKLFF.

This clone has a single count. The V and J genes are TRBV20-1 and TRBJ2-5; D remains ambiguous. Germline CDR1 and CDR2: DFQATT and SNEGSKA (reference sequence). This CDR3 comprises 11 residues. V gave up 4 bases and J gave up 5 bases, with 8 bases separating them. In DNA form, the CDR3 reads TGCAGTGCTACTGTCCTGGAGACCCAGTACTTC. Its translation: CSATVLETQYF.

The chain combines TRBV5-1 with TRBJ1-4; possible D gene TRBD1, 6 bases. The CDR3 spans 17 residues. Trimming removed 0 bases from V and 7 bases from J, with 19 bases in between. Per the germline V gene, CDR1 is SGHRS and CDR2 is YFSETQ. CDR3 region: CASSLGASGIRGEKLFF. CDR3 nucleotide sequence: TGCGCCAGCAGCTTGGGAGCGTCCGGGATCAGGGGTGAAAAACTGTTTTTT.